This TCR beta chain was observed in a study of T cell responses to AZD1222 COVID-19 vaccine. A note on this clone: Its matching antigen is unknown.

The CDR3 loop spans 11 amino acids. CDR1 and CDR2 from the germline V gene are SNHLY and FYNNEI. Trimming removed 2 bases at V and 15 bases at J, with 11 bases between. The study, taken as a whole, reports: Vaccination with two AZD1222 doses was followed by a rise in Spike-specific TCR breadth and depth. With dominance at 160-218 and 743-854, vaccine-associated CD4 TCRs spanned spike. Repertoires in all cases were sampled only once the peak T cell response had passed.

Sequenced by immunoSEQ multiplex PCR; TCRdb stores in-frame clones only, minus some. The specimen's table records under 150,000 clones. The origin of this receptor is an adult in good health. The specimen was peripheral blood. This chain links TRBV2 with TRBJ1-5, with D possibly TRBD1 on 5 matching bases. The CDR3 here is CASSETGGRHF. The DNA of the CDR3 is TGTGCCAGCAGTGAAACCGGGGGGAGGCATTTT.